A single sample gave rise to the 16 T cell receptor beta chains below, sequenced in a study of PD-1 blockade in mismatch repair-deficient tumors. The repertoire was sequenced with immunoSEQ multiplex PCR; TCRdb's copy has only in-frame clones and lacks some. The sample comprises tens of thousands of clones, more than 75% of which are singletons, and about 3.5% rests with the top ten. This specimen consisted of peripheral blood, obtained 4 weeks after starting pembrolizumab. Receptor source: an adult with mismatch repair-deficient cancer.

The genes are TRBV6-6 and TRBJ2-7; 10 bases fit TRBD1. V lost 6 bases and J lost 2; bases outside the gene matches: 7. The CDR3 is made up of 15 amino acids. The germline V gene has CDR1 MNHNY and CDR2 SVGAGI (reference sequence). DNA of the CDR3: TGTGCCAGCAGCCCCCGGACAGGGGGAGCCTACGAGCAGTACTTC. This gives the protein CASSPRTGGAYEQYF.

V gene TRBV5-1 combines with J gene TRBJ1-1, with D possibly matching TRBD1 (5 bases). This CDR3 spans 15 amino acids. The germline gives CDR1 SGHRS, CDR2 YFSETQ. V shed 0 bases and J shed 1 base, with 10 bases lying between them. The CDR3 DNA follows: TGCGCCAGCAGCTTGGCGCAGGGCCCGAACACTGAAGCTTTCTTT. Residues: CASSLAQGPNTEAFF.

V is TRBV7-6 and J is TRBJ2-7; perhaps TRBD2 as D (6 bases). The germline CDR1 and CDR2 sequences are SGHVS and FNYEAQ. V was clipped by 1 base and J by 0 bases, with 7 bases between them. This CDR3 is built from 14 residues. The CDR3 DNA is TGTGCCAGCAGCTTAGGGGGACTCTCCTACGAGCAGTACTTC. Residues: CASSLGGLSYEQYF.

This chain links TRBV4-1 with TRBJ1-5; D is uncertain. The CDR3 length is 15 residues. V gave up 0 bases and J gave up 2 bases, with 8 bases separating them. Germline assignment: CDR1 MGHRA and CDR2 YSYEKL. The CDR3 is CASSQDRQGNQPQHF. The CDR3 DNA reads TGCGCCAGCAGCCAAGATAGGCAGGGCAATCAGCCCCAGCATTTT.

This clone came up a few times. The junction shows a germline mismatch at one end, possibly a read error. V gene TRBV10-3 combines with J gene TRBJ2-4; D possibly uses TRBD1 or TRBD2 (7 bases each). The length of the CDR3 is 12 residues. Per the germline V gene, CDR1 is ENHRY and CDR2 is SYGVKD. DNA of the CDR3: TGTGCCATCAGTGATAGGGGGCGGGGGTTTGACTTC. Residues: CAISDRGRGFDF.

For this clone: One end of the junction fails to match germline, which may point to a read error. The V gene is TRBV9, the J gene TRBJ2-5, with 8 bases matching TRBD2. The CDR3 runs 15 residues. Germline V gene sequence: CDR1 SGDLS, CDR2 YYNGEE. CDR3 DNA: TGTGCCAGCAACGTAGGCGGGAGGTACCAAGAGACCCAGTACTTC. Translating it yields CASNVGGRYQETQYF. The whole variable domain, remainder taken from reference TRBV9 and TRBJ2-5, is DSGVTQTPKHLITATGQRVTLRCSPRSGDLSVYWYQQSLDQGLQFLIQYYNGEERAKGNILERFSAQQFPDLHSELNLSSLELGDSALYFCASNVGGRYQETQYFGPGTRLLVL.

The gene calls are TRBV6-5 and TRBJ2-3; D gene ambiguous. Per germline, CDR1 MNHEY and CDR2 SVGAGI. This CDR3 is built from 15 residues. V was cut by 6 bases and J by 4 bases, with 17 bases left in between. This CDR3 is CASRAGQSAADTQYF. The DNA of the CDR3 is TGTGCCAGCAGAGCCGGGCAGTCGGCGGCAGATACGCAGTATTTT.

This rearrangement joins TRBV5-6 to TRBJ2-7; D might be TRBD2 (5 bases). CDR1 and CDR2 from the germline V gene are SGHDT and YYEEEE. V lost 2 bases to trimming and J lost 0 bases, with 12 bases between them. The CDR3 is made up of 15 amino acids. CDR3 region: CASSFYWTGSYEQYF. The CDR3 DNA sequence: TGTGCCAGCAGCTTTTATTGGACTGGCTCCTACGAGCAGTACTTC. Drawing the rest from reference TRBV5-6 and TRBJ2-7, the complete variable domain is DAGVTQSPTHLIKTRGQQVTLRCSPKSGHDTVSWYQQALGQGPQFIFQYYEEEERQRGNFPDRFSGHQFPNYSSELNVNALLLGDSALYLCASSFYWTGSYEQYFGPGTRLTVT.

The rearrangement links TRBV5-4 to TRBJ1-1; D not resolved. The V end was cut by 0 bases, the J end by 4 bases, with 13 bases between. Germline V gene lookup returns CDR1 SGHNT and CDR2 YYREEE (reference sequence). This CDR3 region has 15 residues. CDR3 DNA: TGTGCCAGCAGCTTGGAGGGCCCTGGGAGCACTGAAGCTTTCTTT. It is translated as CASSLEGPGSTEAFF.

This clone was found once. The genes are TRBV7-2 and TRBJ2-3, with TRBD2 identical over 12 bases. The CDR3 consists of 19 residues. The V gene's germline CDR1 is SGHTA and CDR2 FQGNSA. V trimming: 5 bases; J trimming: 0 bases; junction bases outside the gene matches: 12. The CDR3 DNA follows: TGTGCCAGCAGCCTCCACTCGGGACTAGCGGGCCTAAGCACAGATACGCAGTATTTT. Encoded protein: CASSLHSGLAGLSTDTQYF.

This chain connects TRBV7-2 to TRBJ2-1; D possibly matches TRBD1 or TRBD2 (7 bases each). The CDR3 runs 15 residues. V lost 6 bases, J lost 4 bases, and 16 bases lay in between. The germline V gene has CDR1 SGHTA and CDR2 FQGNSA. CDR3 protein: CASRPAGQIYNEQFF. CDR3 bases: TGTGCCAGCAGACCAGCGGGACAGATATACAATGAGCAGTTCTTC.

The chain uses TRBV6-1 and TRBJ1-2, with a weak D call TRBD1 (6 bases). Trimming cost V 2 bases and J 7 bases, with 17 bases left between them. Germline V gives CDR1 MNHNS, CDR2 SASEGT. The CDR3 runs 15 residues. The CDR3 loop is CASSEYRTGRFGYTF. DNA for the CDR3: TGTGCCAGCAGTGAATATCGCACAGGGAGGTTTGGCTACACCTTC.

The chain carries TRBV15 and TRBJ1-1; 7 nucleotides agree with TRBD1. Germline V gives CDR1 LNHNV, CDR2 YYDKDF (reference sequence). Trimming took 0 bases from V and 4 from J; bases not matched to a gene: 8. CDR3 length: 16 residues. The CDR3 here is CATSRDEGRGATEAFF. The CDR3, as DNA: TGTGCCACCAGCAGAGATGAGGGCAGGGGGGCCACTGAAGCTTTCTTT.

The genes are TRBV30 and TRBJ2-1; 8 bases are shared with TRBD1. The CDR3 extends over 14 amino acids. The germline CDR1 and CDR2 sequences are GTSNPN and SVGIG (reference sequence). Germline trimming cut 4 bases from V and 7 bases from J; bases unmatched to any gene: 9. The CDR3 is CAWTPGTGNNEQFF. Written as DNA, the CDR3 is TGTGCCTGGACGCCCGGGACAGGTAATAATGAGCAGTTCTTC.

This clone was found once. The chain combines TRBV7-2 with TRBJ2-7; 8 bases are shared with TRBD1. This CDR3 region has 14 residues. Trimming cost V 2 bases and J 3 bases; bases outside gene matches: 3. Germline-derived CDR1 and CDR2 are SGHTA and FQGNSA. CDR3 protein: CASSLRQGNYEQYF. CDR3 bases: TGTGCCAGCAGCTTAAGACAGGGGAACTACGAGCAGTACTTC.

The chain recombines TRBV5-1 with TRBJ1-1; D gene uncertain. Germline V CDR1 and CDR2: SGHRS, YFSETQ. Trimming pared 3 bases from V and 1 base from J, leaving 7 bases between. This CDR3 spans 13 amino acids. Here the CDR3 reads CASSSQWNTEAFF. Written as DNA, the CDR3 is TGCGCCAGCAGCTCGCAATGGAACACTGAAGCTTTCTTT.